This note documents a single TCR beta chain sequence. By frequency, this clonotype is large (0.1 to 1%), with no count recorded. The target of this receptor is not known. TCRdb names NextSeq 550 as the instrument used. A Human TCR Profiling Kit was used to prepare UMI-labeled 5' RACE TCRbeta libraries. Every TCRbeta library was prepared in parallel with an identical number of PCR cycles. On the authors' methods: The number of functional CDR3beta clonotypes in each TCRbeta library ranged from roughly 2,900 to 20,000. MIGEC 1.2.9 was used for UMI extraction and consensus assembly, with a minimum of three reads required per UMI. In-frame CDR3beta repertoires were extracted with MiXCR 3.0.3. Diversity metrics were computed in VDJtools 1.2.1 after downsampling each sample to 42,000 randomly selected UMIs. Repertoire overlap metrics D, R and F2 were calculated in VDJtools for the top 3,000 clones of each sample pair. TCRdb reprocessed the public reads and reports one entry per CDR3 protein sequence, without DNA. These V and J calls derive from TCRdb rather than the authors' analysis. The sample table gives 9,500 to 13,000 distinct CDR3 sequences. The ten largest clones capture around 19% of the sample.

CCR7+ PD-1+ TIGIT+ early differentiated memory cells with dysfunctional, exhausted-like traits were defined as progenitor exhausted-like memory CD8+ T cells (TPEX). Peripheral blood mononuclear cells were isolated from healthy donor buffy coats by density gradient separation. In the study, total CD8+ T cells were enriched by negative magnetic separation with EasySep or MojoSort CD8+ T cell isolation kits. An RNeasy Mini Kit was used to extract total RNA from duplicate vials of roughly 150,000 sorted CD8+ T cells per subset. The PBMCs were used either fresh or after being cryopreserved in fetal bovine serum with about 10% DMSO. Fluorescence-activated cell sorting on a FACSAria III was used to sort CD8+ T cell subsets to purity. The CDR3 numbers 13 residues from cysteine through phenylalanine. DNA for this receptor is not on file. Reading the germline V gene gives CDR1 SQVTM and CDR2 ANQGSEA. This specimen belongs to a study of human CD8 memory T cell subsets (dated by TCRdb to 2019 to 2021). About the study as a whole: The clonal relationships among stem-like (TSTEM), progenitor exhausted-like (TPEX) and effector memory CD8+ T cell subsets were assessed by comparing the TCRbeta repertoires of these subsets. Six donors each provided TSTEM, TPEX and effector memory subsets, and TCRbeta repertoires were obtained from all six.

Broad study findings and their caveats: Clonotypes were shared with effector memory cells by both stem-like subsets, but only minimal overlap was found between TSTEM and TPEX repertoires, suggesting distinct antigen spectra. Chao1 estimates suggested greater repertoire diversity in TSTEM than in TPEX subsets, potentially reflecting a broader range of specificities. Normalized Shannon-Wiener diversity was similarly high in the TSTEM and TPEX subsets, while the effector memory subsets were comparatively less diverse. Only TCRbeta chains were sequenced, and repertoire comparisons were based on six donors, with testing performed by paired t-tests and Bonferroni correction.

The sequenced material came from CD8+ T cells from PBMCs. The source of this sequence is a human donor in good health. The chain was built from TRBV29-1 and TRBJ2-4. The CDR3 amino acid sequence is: CSVVTENRNIQYF.